This T cell receptor (beta chain) comes out of a study of T-cell memory formation after mild COVID-19. Study as a whole: TCR clusters were mostly confined to one donor each. General study results and limits: Researchers could not confirm that second-wave clones peaking on day 37 targeted SARS-CoV-2. Clones that contracted from day 15 to 85 had balanced CD4/CD8; later expanders were CD4+ biased. A subset of responding clones appeared in pre-infection memory, suggesting cross-reactive memory joined.

Using its own MiXCR run on the 5' RACE reads, TCRdb lists one record per CDR3 protein. The data hold a few hundred thousand distinct CDR3 sequences, with roughly 19% observed a single time. Regarding this clonotype: Its antigen is currently unknown.

Germline CDR1 is SGHVS and CDR2 is FQNEAQ. This CDR3 has 16 residues. With V trimmed by 5 bases and J by 6 bases, 13 bases remained unmatched. The sequence was obtained from a man younger than 30 who had mild COVID-19 (a few samples of this study predate the infection). Cell type and time point are not known. Material for sequencing was PBMCs or a T cell subset sorted from them (not recorded which). This chain links TRBV7-8 with TRBJ2-3, with 8 bases identical to TRBD2. CDR3 in DNA: TGTGCCAGCAGCCCCCGGGGACTAGTAGGAGGCGATACGCAGTATTTT. Translating it yields CASSPRGLVGGDTQYF.